The clone carrying this T cell receptor (beta chain) was recorded only once. The data originate from a study of blood T cell repertoires in COVID-19. About the study: Spain, Italy and the United States supplied samples that represented acute and convalescent COVID-19. Sources were T cells, B-cell-depleted T cells, or PBMCs; the material itself was cDNA or gDNA.

Germline-derived CDR1 and CDR2 are SGHRS and YFSETQ. This CDR3 is built from 14 residues. V lost 7 bases to trimming and J lost 7 bases; unmatched junction nucleotides: 9. Original processing methods: Using reference gene primer amplification, nucleated cell counts were estimated. This table comes from immunoSEQ multiplex PCR, and its TCRdb copy is limited to in-frame clones, with some not included. The V and J calls and clone size come from that table; D and trimming were worked out from the DNA. The data hold more than 110,000 clones, with less than 85% observed a single time. The sample taken for sequencing was peripheral blood. V gene TRBV5-1 combines with J gene TRBJ2-1, with TRBD1 identical over 9 bases. This clonotype was sampled from a woman older than 75 in a cohort sampled during active or convalescent COVID-19. CDR3 DNA sequence: TGCGCCAGCTTCAGGACAGGGGTAACGAATGAGCAGTTCTTC. It is translated as CASFRTGVTNEQFF. The variable domain in full, completed from reference TRBV5-1 and TRBJ2-1, reads KAGVTQTPRYLIKTRGQQVTLSCSPISGHRSVSWYQQTPGQGLQFLFEYFSETQRNKGNFPGRFSGRQFSNSRSEMNVSTLELGDSALYLCASFRTGVTNEQFFGPGTRLTVL.